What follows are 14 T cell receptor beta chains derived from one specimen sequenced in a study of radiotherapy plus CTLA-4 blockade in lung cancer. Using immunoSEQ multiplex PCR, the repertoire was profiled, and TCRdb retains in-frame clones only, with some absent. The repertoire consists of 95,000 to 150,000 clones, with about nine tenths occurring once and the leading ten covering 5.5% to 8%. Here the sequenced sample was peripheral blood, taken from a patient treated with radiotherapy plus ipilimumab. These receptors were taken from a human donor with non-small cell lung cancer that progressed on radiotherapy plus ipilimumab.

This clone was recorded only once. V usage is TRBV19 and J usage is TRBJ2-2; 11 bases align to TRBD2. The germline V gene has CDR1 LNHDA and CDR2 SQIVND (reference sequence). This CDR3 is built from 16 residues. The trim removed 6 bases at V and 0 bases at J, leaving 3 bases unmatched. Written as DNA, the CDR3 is TGTGCCAGTAGCAGACTAGCGGGAACGAACACCGGGGAGCTGTTTTTT. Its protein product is CASSRLAGTNTGELFF.

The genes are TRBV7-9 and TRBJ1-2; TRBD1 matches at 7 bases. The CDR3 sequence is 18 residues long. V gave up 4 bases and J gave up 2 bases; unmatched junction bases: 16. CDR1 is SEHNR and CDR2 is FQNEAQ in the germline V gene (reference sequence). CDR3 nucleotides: TGTGCCAGCAGCTCGACTAACCCGACAGGGATTAGAAACTATGGCTACACCTTC. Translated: CASSSTNPTGIRNYGYTF.

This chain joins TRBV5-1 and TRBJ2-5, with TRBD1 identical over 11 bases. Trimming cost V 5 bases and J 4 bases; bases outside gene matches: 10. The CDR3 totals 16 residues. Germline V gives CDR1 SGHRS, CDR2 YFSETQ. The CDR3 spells CASRPFGQGAGETQYF. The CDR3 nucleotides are TGCGCCAGCAGGCCTTTTGGACAGGGGGCGGGAGAGACCCAGTACTTC.

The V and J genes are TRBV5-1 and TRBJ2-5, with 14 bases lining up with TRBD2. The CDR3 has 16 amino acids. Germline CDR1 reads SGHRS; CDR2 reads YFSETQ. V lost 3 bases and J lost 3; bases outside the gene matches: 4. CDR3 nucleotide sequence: TGCGCCAGCAGCTCCGGGACTAGCGGGAGTAAAGAGACCCAGTACTTC. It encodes CASSSGTSGSKETQYF.

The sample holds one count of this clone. The CDR3 nucleotides are TGTGCCATAAGGGAGCGGATGAGGACAGATACGCAGTATTTT. Translated: CAIRERMRTDTQYF. The chain combines TRBV2 with TRBJ2-3; TRBD2 is a possible D gene (5 bases). The CDR3 loop spans 14 amino acids. CDR1 and CDR2 from the germline V gene are SNHLY and FYNNEI. Trimming cost V 10 bases and J 3 bases, with 17 bases left between them.

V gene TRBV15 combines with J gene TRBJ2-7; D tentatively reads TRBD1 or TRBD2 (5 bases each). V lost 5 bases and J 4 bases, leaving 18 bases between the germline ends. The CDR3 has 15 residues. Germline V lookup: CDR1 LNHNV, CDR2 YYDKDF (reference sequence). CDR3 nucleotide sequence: TGTGCCACCAGCGTTGAAGGGACCGATAGATACGAGCAGTACTTC. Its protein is CATSVEGTDRYEQYF.

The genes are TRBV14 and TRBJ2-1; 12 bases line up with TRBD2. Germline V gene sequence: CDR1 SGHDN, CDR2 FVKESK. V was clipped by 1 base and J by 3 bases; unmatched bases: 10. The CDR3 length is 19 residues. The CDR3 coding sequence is TGTGCCAGCAGCCAAGCTGCCAGGACTAGCGGGACCTACTACAATGAGCAGTTCTTC. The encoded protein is CASSQAARTSGTYYNEQFF.

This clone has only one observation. The CDR3 DNA sequence: TGCAGCCAAGGGACTAGCGGGAGAGTAGATACGCAGTATTTT. It encodes CSQGTSGRVDTQYF. The chain uses TRBV29-1 and TRBJ2-3; 14 positions match TRBD2. The ends lost 8 bases at V and 5 bases at J; junction bases unmatched: 6. The CDR3 contains 14 residues. Germline loops: CDR1 SQVTM, CDR2 ANQGSEA.

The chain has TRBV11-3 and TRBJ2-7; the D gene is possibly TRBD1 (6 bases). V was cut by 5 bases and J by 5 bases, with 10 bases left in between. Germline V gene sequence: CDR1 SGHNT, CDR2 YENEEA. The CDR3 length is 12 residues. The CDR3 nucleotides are TGTGCCAGCAGCACCGACAGGCACGAGCAGTACTTC. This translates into CASSTDRHEQYF.

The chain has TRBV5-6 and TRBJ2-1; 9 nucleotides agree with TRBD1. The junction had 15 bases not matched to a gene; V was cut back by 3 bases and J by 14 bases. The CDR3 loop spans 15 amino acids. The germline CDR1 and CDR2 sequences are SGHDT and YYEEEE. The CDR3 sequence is CASSWGQTGGGLKFF. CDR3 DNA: TGTGCCAGCAGCTGGGGGCAAACAGGGGGCGGTCTGAAGTTCTTC.

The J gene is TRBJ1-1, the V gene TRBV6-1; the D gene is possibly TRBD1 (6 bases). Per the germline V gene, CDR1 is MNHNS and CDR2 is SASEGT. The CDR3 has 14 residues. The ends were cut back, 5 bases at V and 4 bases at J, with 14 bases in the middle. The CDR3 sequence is CASSREYRVTEAFF. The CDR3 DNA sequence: TGTGCCAGCAGTCGCGAGTACAGGGTCACTGAAGCTTTCTTT.

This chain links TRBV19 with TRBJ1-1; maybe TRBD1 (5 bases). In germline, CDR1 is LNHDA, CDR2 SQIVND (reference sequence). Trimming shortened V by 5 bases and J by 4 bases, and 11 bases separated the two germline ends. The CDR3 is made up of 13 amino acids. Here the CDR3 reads CASSGRGGTEAFF. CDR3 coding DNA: TGTGCCAGTAGTGGTCGGGGGGGCACTGAAGCTTTCTTT.

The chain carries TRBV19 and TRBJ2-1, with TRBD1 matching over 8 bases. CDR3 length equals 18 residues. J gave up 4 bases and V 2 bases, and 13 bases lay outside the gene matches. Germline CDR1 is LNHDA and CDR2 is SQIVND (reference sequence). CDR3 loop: CASSIRQGALYLYNEQFF. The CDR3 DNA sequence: TGTGCCAGTAGTATAAGGCAGGGGGCTCTATACCTTTACAATGAGCAGTTCTTC.

CDR3 in amino acids: CASSETPPPYNEQFF. In DNA form, the CDR3 reads TGTGCCAGCAGTGAAACTCCGCCTCCTTACAATGAGCAGTTCTTC. J is TRBJ2-1 and V is TRBV6-1; unclear D gene. The ends were cut back, 2 bases at V and 4 bases at J, with 12 bases in the middle. This CDR3 contains 15 residues. CDR1 is MNHNS, CDR2 SASEGT, per germline.